This TCR beta chain was retrieved from a study of beta chain features in type 1 diabetes. Study conclusions and caveats: Type 1 diabetes patients had moderately but significantly shorter TCRB CDR3s in all four CD4+ subsets.

This clone was picked up a small number of times. Its specificity is not known. What was sequenced were expressed TCRB transcripts, since all of the isolated RNA had been reverse transcribed. Here immunoSEQ multiplex PCR was the method, and the copy in TCRdb shows in-frame clones only, minus some. The table includes about 160,000 clones, roughly 8% detected once. This CDR3 spans 15 amino acids. Per germline, CDR1 LGHNA and CDR2 YSLEER. Trimming shortened V by 4 bases and J by 8 bases, and 15 bases separated the two germline ends. The sample comprised central memory CD4+ T cells from blood. This chain links TRBV4-3 with TRBJ1-6; TRBD1 might be the D (5 bases). The receptor comes from a man aged 18 to 30 with type 1 diabetes. CDR3 amino acids: CASSRGGGFDSPLHF. In nucleotides, the CDR3 is TGCGCCAGCAGCCGGGGCGGAGGGTTTGATTCACCCCTCCACTTT.